This T cell receptor beta chain comes out of a study of metastatic and nonmetastatic thyroid tumors. Turning to the study itself: Samples came from malignant and benign thyroid patients, and repertoires were compared across blood and tumor or nodule tissue. Study-level findings and limits: Compared with benign nodules, malignant thyroid tumors were reported to have significantly higher TCR beta diversity in both blood and tumor.

The V gene's germline CDR1 is DFQATT and CDR2 SNEGSKA (reference sequence). The CDR3 extends over 18 amino acids. This clone was counted between two and nine times. Its antigen is not identified. Sequence at one end of the junction differs from germline and may be a read error. Different DNA sequences within this sample yield the same CDR3. No patient received treatment before thyroid surgery. Study processing details: It was from CDR3 differences across clinicopathological groups that a distant-metastasis classifier for papillary thyroid cancer was built. TCRdb reanalyzed the PCR reads with MiXCR. V and J calls and clone size were set by TCRdb, not the authors. The data show 64,000 or so clones, around 16% seen once.

This chain joins TRBV20-1 and TRBJ2-2, with TRBD2 matching 11 bases. The sequenced material came from blood. This TCR was recovered from a male donor with papillary thyroid cancer or a benign thyroid nodule (not recorded which). Some clones in this sample may be carry-over from other donors' samples. CDR3 coding DNA: TGCAGTGCTAGACGCGGGCTAGCGGGGGGACTTAACACCGGTGAGCTGTTTTTT. Amino acids: CSARRGLAGGLNTGELFF.